The sequence of this T cell receptor (beta chain) was determined in a study of blood T cell repertoires in COVID-19 (dated by TCRdb to the early 2020s). As for the study more broadly: Collaborator samples came from the United States, Italy and Spain and covered acute and convalescent phases of COVID-19. The material from the prospective study consisted of cDNA or gDNA derived from T cells, B-cell-depleted T cells, or PBMCs. The dataset comprised deeply sampled blood TCRbeta repertoires from subjects exposed to, actively infected with, or recovered from COVID-19. The repertoires were released in a freely available public database meant as a resource for research on the immune response to SARS-CoV-2. The samples were drawn from the first 160 participants of the ongoing ImmuneRACE study and from 1,200 or so subjects provided by 6 global collaborators. A de-identified subject ID, COVID-19 status, age in years and sex were almost always included in the sample metadata. Where available, HLA class I and class II types were taken from metadata supplied by the sample provider and were not determined by assay-based typing. Study-wide conclusions, independent of this receptor: The amount of clinical and demographic metadata varied by source and participant and was provided uncurated.

One collaborating source in Seattle enrolled patients during active infection and followed them longitudinally through the course of disease. Each collaborating institution followed its own protocols to collect whole blood in K2EDTA tubes. For TCRbeta analysis, collaborators shipped samples in one of three forms: frozen whole blood, isolated PBMCs, or DNA extracted from either of those sample types. This clone was seen once. Its antigen is still unknown. No much larger clonotype is one base removed from it; base qualities were not supplied. TCRbeta CDR3 regions were amplified from genomic DNA by means of the immunoSEQ Assay, a bias-controlled multiplex PCR. The original methods were these. The number of nucleated cells in each sample was estimated from the amplification of reference gene primers within the assay. To quantify the absolute abundance of each unique TCRbeta CDR3 rearrangement, sequence reads were collapsed and filtered. Productive Simpson clonality was computed per sample as the square root of Simpson's diversity index over productive rearrangements. The table was pulled from immuneACCESS by TCRdb, which kept in-frame rearrangements only. Such tables lose some clones; where checked, under half of the loss comes from unresolved V genes, and the rest has no known cause. V, J and clone size are taken as reported in that table, and D and trimming were inferred from the DNA itself. The table for this sample lists a few hundred thousand clones; around nine tenths of them were counted only once. The ten top clones hold 0.8% to 0.9% of the sample.

Sequencing was done on a sample of peripheral blood. The sequence derives from a man aged 18 to 29 with COVID-19, enrolled during active disease.

The CDR3 reads CASSYNLRVYEQYF. The DNA sequence is given as TGTGCCAGCAGTTACAACTTGAGGGTCTACGAGCAGTACTTC. The sequence links TRBV6-2 or TRBV6-3 to TRBJ2-7; the D region possibly corresponds to TRBD2 (5 bases align). For CDR1 and CDR2, the germline V gene lists MNHEY and SVGEGT. V is clipped by 2 bases and J by 3 bases, and the sequence between their germline boundaries is 11 bases long. There are 14 amino acids in the CDR3, from cysteine to phenylalanine inclusive. Solely the CDR3 DNA is kept, with 42 bases framed from the first base.